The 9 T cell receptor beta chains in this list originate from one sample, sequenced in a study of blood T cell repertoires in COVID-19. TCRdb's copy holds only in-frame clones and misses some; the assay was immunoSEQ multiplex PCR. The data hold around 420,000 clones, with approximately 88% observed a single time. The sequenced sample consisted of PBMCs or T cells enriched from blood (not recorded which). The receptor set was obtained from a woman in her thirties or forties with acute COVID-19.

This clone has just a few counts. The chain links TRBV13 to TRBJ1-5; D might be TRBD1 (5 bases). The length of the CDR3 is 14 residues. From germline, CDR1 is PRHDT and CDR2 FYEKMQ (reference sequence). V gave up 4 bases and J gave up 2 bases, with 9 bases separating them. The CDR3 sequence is CASSSSGGNQPQHF. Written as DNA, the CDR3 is TGTGCCAGCAGCTCTTCGGGGGGCAATCAGCCCCAGCATTTT.

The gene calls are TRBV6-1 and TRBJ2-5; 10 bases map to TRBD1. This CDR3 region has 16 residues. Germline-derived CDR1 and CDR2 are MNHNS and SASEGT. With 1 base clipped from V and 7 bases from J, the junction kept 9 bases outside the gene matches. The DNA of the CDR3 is TGTGCCAGCAGTGAAGTATCGGGACAGGGGTTTGGGACCCAGTACTTC. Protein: CASSEVSGQGFGTQYF.

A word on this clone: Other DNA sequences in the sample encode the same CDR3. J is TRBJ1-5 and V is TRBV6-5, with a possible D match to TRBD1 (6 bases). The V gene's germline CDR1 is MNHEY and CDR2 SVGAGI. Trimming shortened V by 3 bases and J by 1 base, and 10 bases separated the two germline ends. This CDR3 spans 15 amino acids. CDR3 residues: CASSYLQGSNQPQHF. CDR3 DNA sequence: TGTGCCAGCAGTTATTTGCAGGGGAGCAATCAGCCCCAGCATTTT.

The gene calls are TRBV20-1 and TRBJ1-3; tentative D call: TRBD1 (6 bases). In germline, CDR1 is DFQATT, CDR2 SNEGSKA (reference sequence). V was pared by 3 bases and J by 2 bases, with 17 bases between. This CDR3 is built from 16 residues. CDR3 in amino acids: CSASSGTSITGNTIYF. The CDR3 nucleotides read TGCAGTGCTAGTTCCGGGACATCTATCACTGGAAACACCATATATTTT.

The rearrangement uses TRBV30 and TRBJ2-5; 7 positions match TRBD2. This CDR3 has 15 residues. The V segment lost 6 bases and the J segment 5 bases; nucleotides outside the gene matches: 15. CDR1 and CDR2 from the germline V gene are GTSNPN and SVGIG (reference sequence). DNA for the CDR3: TGTGCCTGCCTACCGGACGGGGACTATCCGGAGACCCAGTACTTC. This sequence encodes CACLPDGDYPETQYF. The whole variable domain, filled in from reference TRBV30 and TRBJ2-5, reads SQTIHQWPATLVQPVGSPLSLECTVEGTSNPNLYWYRQAAGRGLQLLFYSVGIGQISSEVPQNLSASRPQDRQFILSSKKLLLSDSGFYLCACLPDGDYPETQYFGPGTRLLVL.

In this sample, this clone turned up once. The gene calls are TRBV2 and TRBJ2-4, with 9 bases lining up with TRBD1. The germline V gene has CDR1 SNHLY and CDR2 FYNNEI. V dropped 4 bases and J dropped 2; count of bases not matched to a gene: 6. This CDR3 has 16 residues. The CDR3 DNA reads TGTGCCAGCAGTGCCACAGGGGGCGCATCCAAAAACATTCAGTACTTC. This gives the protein CASSATGGASKNIQYF.

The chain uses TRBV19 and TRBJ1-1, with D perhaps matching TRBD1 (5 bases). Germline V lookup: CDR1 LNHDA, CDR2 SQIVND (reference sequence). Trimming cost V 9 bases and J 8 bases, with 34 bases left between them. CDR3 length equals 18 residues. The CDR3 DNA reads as TGTGCCAGCACCTTCGGGGGACCGAGGCTGTGGGATACCCAAGAAGCTTTCTTT. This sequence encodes CASTFGGPRLWDTQEAFF.

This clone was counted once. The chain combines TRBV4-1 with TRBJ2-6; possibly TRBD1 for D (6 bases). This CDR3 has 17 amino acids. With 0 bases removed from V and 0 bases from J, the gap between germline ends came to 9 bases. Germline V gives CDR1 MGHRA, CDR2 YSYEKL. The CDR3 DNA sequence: TGCGCCAGCAGCCAAGAAGGGACAAGCTCTGGGGCCAACGTCCTGACTTTC. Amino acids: CASSQEGTSSGANVLTF.

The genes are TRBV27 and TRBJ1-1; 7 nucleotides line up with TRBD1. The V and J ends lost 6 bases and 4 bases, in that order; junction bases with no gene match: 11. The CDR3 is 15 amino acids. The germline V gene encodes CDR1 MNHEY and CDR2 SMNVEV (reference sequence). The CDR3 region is CASRPSGQLSTEAFF. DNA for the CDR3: TGTGCCAGCAGACCTTCGGGACAGTTGAGCACTGAAGCTTTCTTT.